Below are 13 T cell receptor beta chains sequenced from a single sample in a study of T cell responses to AZD1222 COVID-19 vaccine. Sequencing used immunoSEQ multiplex PCR; TCRdb keeps in-frame clones, though not all of them. The sample has some 110,000 clones, roughly 89% seen once. Material: peripheral blood, obtained 28 days after the second AZD1222 dose. The source is an adult who received the AZD1222 COVID-19 vaccine.

This sequence joins TRBV3-1 (or the pseudogene TRBV3-2) and TRBJ2-3; 10 bases line up with TRBD2. The CDR3 is made up of 16 amino acids. V dropped 2 bases and J dropped 2; count of bases not matched to a gene: 4. Germline CDR1 and CDR2: LGHDT and YNNKEL (reference sequence). The CDR3 nucleotides read TGTGCCAGCAGCCAACCTACTAGCGGGATCACAGATACGCAGTATTTT. Its protein product is CASSQPTSGITDTQYF.

This rearrangement joins TRBV6-5 to TRBJ1-1; 11 nucleotides align to TRBD1. CDR1 is MNHEY and CDR2 is SVGAGI in the germline V gene. The CDR3 spans 14 residues. Germline trimming cut 6 bases from V and 7 bases from J; bases unmatched to any gene: 7. The DNA of the CDR3 is TGTGCCAGCAGACGCGGACAGGGGGCGTTTGAAGCTTTCTTT. Amino acids: CASRRGQGAFEAFF.

The rearrangement uses TRBV2 and TRBJ2-7; D not resolved. This CDR3 spans 11 amino acids. V was cut by 5 bases and J by 5 bases, with 7 bases left in between. Per germline, CDR1 SNHLY and CDR2 FYNNEI. CDR3 nucleotides: TGTGCCAGCAGTTGGTGGGACGAGCAGTACTTC. Its translation: CASSWWDEQYF.

The V call is TRBV30, the J call TRBJ1-2; the D gene is possibly TRBD1 (6 bases). V dropped 0 bases and J dropped 3 bases, with 8 bases sitting between them. Germline V gene lookup returns CDR1 GTSNPN and CDR2 SVGIG (reference sequence). The CDR3 runs 13 residues. The CDR3 nucleotides read TGTGCCTGGAGTGTAGGGGGTCACTATGGCTACACCTTC. This sequence encodes CAWSVGGHYGYTF.

In DNA, the CDR3 is TGTGCCAGCAGCAGCCCGGGACAGGGAAACTCACCCCTCCACTTT. It translates to CASSSPGQGNSPLHF. V is TRBV28 and J is TRBJ1-6, with 9 bases identical to TRBD1. J lost 10 bases, V lost 6 bases, and 10 bases had no gene match. The CDR3 runs 15 residues. Germline assignment: CDR1 MDHEN and CDR2 SYDVKM.

The CDR3 DNA reads TGTGCCTGGAGTGCCAGGGCTGGGGGGGAGCTGTTTTTT. Encoded protein: CAWSARAGGELFF. The chain carries TRBV30 and TRBJ2-2; a possible D gene is TRBD1 (5 bases). Trimming shortened V by 1 base and J by 8 bases, and 11 bases separated the two germline ends. Per the germline V gene, CDR1 is GTSNPN and CDR2 is SVGIG (reference sequence). The CDR3 totals 13 residues.

This rearrangement joins TRBV28 to TRBJ1-3, with D uncertain. The germline CDR1 and CDR2 sequences are MDHEN and SYDVKM. The CDR3 runs to 13 residues. The V and J ends lost 3 bases and 2 bases respectively, with 5 bases between them. The CDR3 here is CASSFSTGNTIYF. Written as DNA, the CDR3 is TGTGCCAGCAGTTTCTCGACTGGAAACACCATATATTTT.

The rearrangement joins TRBV2 to TRBJ1-4; weak D call: TRBD1 (6 bases). Looked up from germline, CDR1 is SNHLY and CDR2 is FYNNEI. Trimming stripped 8 bases from V and 7 bases from J, with 11 bases between. The CDR3 extends over 12 amino acids. CDR3 residues: CASFGGAEKLFF. CDR3 bases: TGTGCCAGCTTTGGGGGGGCTGAAAAACTGTTTTTT.

This chain's CDR3 is CAWSIGLTSGANVLTF. The CDR3 DNA reads TGTGCCTGGAGTATAGGACTCACGTCTGGGGCCAACGTCCTGACTTTC. The chain recombines TRBV30 with TRBJ2-6, with D maybe TRBD2 (5 bases). The V gene lost 2 bases and the J gene lost 1 base, with 12 bases spanning the gap. The V gene's germline CDR1 is GTSNPN and CDR2 SVGIG (reference sequence). This CDR3 region has 16 residues.

The V and J genes are TRBV5-6 and TRBJ2-1; D may be TRBD1 or TRBD2 (5 bases each). V was pared by 2 bases and J by 2 bases, with 11 bases between. Looked up from germline, CDR1 is SGHDT and CDR2 is YYEEEE. There are 15 residues in the CDR3. CDR3 loop: CASSLRSGPYNEQFF. CDR3 coding DNA: TGTGCCAGCAGCTTACGATCGGGACCCTACAATGAGCAGTTCTTC.

The chain carries TRBV7-3 and TRBJ1-1; perhaps TRBD1 as D (5 bases). There are 17 residues in the CDR3. The V gene's germline CDR1 is SGHTA and CDR2 FQGTGA. Deletions cut 1 base from V and 2 bases from J, with 17 bases between. The CDR3 DNA is TGTGCCAGCAGCTTAAGCCCCTTAGAGGGGTTAAACACTGAAGCTTTCTTT. Amino acids: CASSLSPLEGLNTEAFF.

This clone was seen a single time. The rearrangement uses TRBV19 and TRBJ1-4; D may be TRBD1 (6 bases). Germline loops: CDR1 LNHDA, CDR2 SQIVND (reference sequence). Trimming shortened V by 5 bases and J by 3 bases, and 13 bases separated the two germline ends. There are 15 residues in the CDR3. The CDR3 DNA follows: TGTGCCAGTAGTGGGGGCAGACCACCTAATGAAAAACTGTTTTTT. Its protein is CASSGGRPPNEKLFF. Using reference TRBV19 and TRBJ1-4 for the parts outside the CDR3, the full variable domain is DGGITQSPKYLFRKEGQNVTLSCEQNLNHDAMYWYRQDPGQGLRLIYYSQIVNDFQKGDIAEGYSVSREKKESFPLTVTSAQKNPTAFYLCASSGGRPPNEKLFFGSGTQLSVL.

J is TRBJ2-3 and V is TRBV5-6; tentative D call: TRBD2 (6 bases). The ends were cut back, 0 bases at V and 2 bases at J, with 10 bases in the middle. The germline V gene has CDR1 SGHDT and CDR2 YYEEEE. This CDR3 is 15 amino acids long. The CDR3 sequence is CASSLGREATDTQYF. As DNA, the CDR3 is TGTGCCAGCAGCTTGGGCAGGGAGGCCACAGATACGCAGTATTTT.